Following are 10 T cell receptor beta chains from one sample sequenced in a study of blood T cell repertoires in COVID-19. TCRdb keeps only in-frame clones here, not all; method: immunoSEQ multiplex PCR. This sample has about 330,000 clones, with just over 85% found just once. Sequencing was done on a sample of PBMCs or T cells enriched from blood (not recorded which). The origin of the receptors is a woman aged 18-30 years who had recovered from COVID-19.

The chain is built from TRBV5-4 and TRBJ2-1, with D possibly being TRBD1 (7 bases). There are 16 residues in the CDR3. Trimming shortened V by 4 bases and J by 0 bases, and 14 bases separated the two germline ends. Germline V gives CDR1 SGHNT, CDR2 YYREEE (reference sequence). CDR3 residues: CASSQGGGGSYNEQFF. CDR3 DNA: TGTGCCAGCAGCCAGGGGGGTGGCGGCTCCTACAATGAGCAGTTCTTC.

This clone has a single count. Distinct nucleotide sequences in the sample also encode this CDR3. The chain has TRBV5-1 and TRBJ2-1, with D possibly TRBD2 on 6 matching bases. The length of the CDR3 is 15 residues. V was shortened by 4 bases and J by 0 bases, with 11 bases between the two germline ends. The germline V gene has CDR1 SGHRS and CDR2 YFSETQ. CDR3 in amino acids: CASSLAGSSYNEQFF. CDR3 in DNA: TGCGCCAGCAGCCTCGCGGGGAGCTCCTACAATGAGCAGTTCTTC.

The chain employs TRBV4-1 and TRBJ2-5, with D unclear. The V end was cut by 3 bases, the J end by 1 base, with 6 bases between. The length of the CDR3 is 13 residues. CDR1 and CDR2 from the germline V gene are MGHRA and YSYEKL. The CDR3 nucleotides read TGCGCCAGCAGCCATCGCAGCCAAGAGACCCAGTACTTC. Translating it yields CASSHRSQETQYF.

In this sample, this clone turned up once. The chain combines TRBV6-1 with TRBJ2-7, with D perhaps matching TRBD2 (5 bases). V dropped 4 bases and J dropped 0 bases, with 19 bases sitting between them. CDR1 is MNHNS and CDR2 is SASEGT in the germline V gene. The CDR3 is 17 residues long. The CDR3 sequence: CASSASGKNLGSYEQYF. The DNA of the CDR3 is TGTGCCAGCAGTGCTTCCGGGAAGAACTTGGGCTCCTACGAGCAGTACTTC.

This rearrangement joins TRBV5-3 to TRBJ1-4; D is uncertain. TRBV5-3 is classed as an ORF, of uncertain function. The V gene lost 3 bases and the J gene lost 1 base, with 13 bases spanning the gap. This CDR3 comprises 16 residues. The CDR3 sequence: CARSWLRERTNEKLFF. CDR3 bases: TGTGCCAGAAGCTGGCTAAGGGAGAGAACTAATGAAAAACTGTTTTTT.

The chain joins TRBV19 to TRBJ2-6, with a weak D call TRBD1 (6 bases). The germline V gene has CDR1 LNHDA and CDR2 SQIVND (reference sequence). V lost 6 bases to trimming and J lost 0 bases, with 15 bases between them. The CDR3 extends over 17 amino acids. CDR3 coding DNA: TGTGCCAGTAGCAGCGAGGGGGTTTACTCTGGGGCCAACGTCCTGACTTTC. Translating it yields CASSSEGVYSGANVLTF.

The chain uses TRBV6-6 and TRBJ2-7; perhaps TRBD1 as D (5 bases). V lost 2 bases and J lost 7, with 18 bases in between. Germline V gene sequence: CDR1 MNHNY, CDR2 SVGAGI (reference sequence). The CDR3 loop spans 15 amino acids. CDR3 region: CASSYDRPLREEQYF. CDR3 bases: TGTGCCAGCAGTTACGACAGACCCTTACGTGAGGAGCAGTACTTC.

The V call is TRBV6-5, the J call TRBJ1-1; TRBD1 aligns across 8 bases. Germline CDR1 is MNHEY and CDR2 is SVGAGI. The CDR3 spans 13 residues. Germline trimming cut 6 bases from V and 11 bases from J; bases unmatched to any gene: 11. The CDR3 is CASSRELRDRAFF. The CDR3 bases are TGTGCCAGCAGCCGAGAACTCCGGGACAGGGCTTTCTTT.

The rearrangement uses TRBV30 and TRBJ1-5; possibly TRBD1 for D (6 bases). The germline CDR1 and CDR2 sequences are GTSNPN and SVGIG (reference sequence). Trimming stripped 1 base from V and 2 bases from J, with 9 bases between. This CDR3 is 14 amino acids long. CDR3: CAWSAGAGNQPQHF. The DNA for the CDR3 is TGTGCCTGGAGTGCAGGGGCGGGCAATCAGCCCCAGCATTTT. Drawing the rest from reference TRBV30 and TRBJ1-5, the complete variable domain is SQTIHQWPATLVQPVGSPLSLECTVEGTSNPNLYWYRQAAGRGLQLLFYSVGIGQISSEVPQNLSASRPQDRQFILSSKKLLLSDSGFYLCAWSAGAGNQPQHFGDGTRLSIL.

The chain employs TRBV18 and TRBJ2-3; D possibly corresponds to TRBD1 (7 bases). Deletions cut 3 bases from V and 1 base from J, with 11 bases between. The CDR3 loop spans 15 amino acids. Per germline, CDR1 KGHSH and CDR2 LQKENI. Here the CDR3 reads CASSPQGGGTDTQYF. CDR3 nucleotide sequence: TGTGCCAGCTCACCGCAGGGGGGAGGCACAGATACGCAGTATTTT.